Below, 9 T cell receptor beta chains from the same sample are listed, as sequenced in a study of CD8 T cells in ankylosing spondylitis (dated by TCRdb to the late 2010s). Preparation of the library involved 5' RACE. Data came from an Illumina HiSeq 2500. The public sequencing data were trimmed at Q25 with fastp and processed into clonotypes with MiXCR by TCRdb, which kept only in-frame beta chains. Merged by CDR3 protein, the rows form single entries marked with the most common genes and DNA. In this sample the table shows approximately 300,000 distinct CDR3 sequences, 7.5% to 9% of which occur a single time. Of the sample, about 14% falls within the top ten clones. Which antigens these TCRs recognize remains unknown. The research as a whole found: Blood from ankylosing spondylitis patients appeared to be characterized by a TCR beta motif composed of eight highly homologous amino acid variants.

The material sequenced was blood, either unsorted or a sorted T cell fraction (not recorded which). Receptors originate from a male donor with ankylosing spondylitis.

This clonotype was counted between two and nine times. The chain carries TRBV9 and TRBJ2-3; 9 nucleotides align to TRBD2. The J segment lost 0 bases and the V segment lost 3 bases, leaving 5 bases of the junction unmatched. Germline loops: CDR1 SGDLS, CDR2 YYNGEE. This CDR3 region has 16 residues. The chain's CDR3 is CASSAFLAGSTDTQYF. The CDR3 nucleotides are TGTGCCAGCAGCGCCTTTCTAGCGGGAAGCACAGATACGCAGTATTTT.

This sequence joins TRBV4-1 and TRBJ2-1; tentatively, D is TRBD1 (5 bases). Trimming cost V 6 bases and J 4 bases, with 16 bases left between them. The CDR3 covers 15 residues. CDR1 and CDR2 (germline): MGHRA, YSYEKL. The CDR3: CASRKQAQEYNEQFF. The CDR3 bases are TGCGCCAGCAGGAAACAGGCTCAAGAGTACAATGAGCAGTTCTTC.

This clonotype was counted many times. V and J are TRBV10-3 and TRBJ2-3; TRBD2 matches at 11 bases. The CDR3 consists of 15 residues. V lost 5 bases and J lost 0; bases outside the gene matches: 1. Per the germline V gene, CDR1 is ENHRY and CDR2 is SYGVKD. CDR3 DNA: TGTGCCATCAGTACTAGCGGGGGAAGCACAGATACGCAGTATTTT. Translating gives CAISTSGGSTDTQYF.

This chain connects TRBV5-1 to TRBJ1-5; a possible D gene is TRBD1 (6 bases). Germline CDR1 SGHRS, CDR2 YFSETQ. With 10 bases removed from V and 5 bases from J, the gap between germline ends came to 16 bases. CDR3 length equals 13 residues. The CDR3 bases are TGCGCCGGGGTTGGAGGGGGGCATCAGCCCCAGCATTTT. Translation: CAGVGGGHQPQHF.

This clonotype was seen ten or more times. The chain uses TRBV6-2 or TRBV6-3 and TRBJ1-1; TRBD1 matches at 7 bases. The CDR3 consists of 14 residues. Germline V CDR1 and CDR2: MNHEY, SVGEGT. V trimming: 7 bases; J trimming: 1 base; junction bases outside the gene matches: 6. The CDR3 loop reads CASKPGQKNTEAFF. The CDR3 region has the DNA TGTGCCAGCAAACCGGGACAGAAGAACACTGAAGCTTTCTTT.

This rearrangement joins TRBV7-2 to TRBJ1-4; no definite D call. V lost 3 bases and J lost 7, with 12 bases in between. The length of the CDR3 is 14 residues. Germline lookup yields CDR1 SGHTA and CDR2 FQGNSA. The CDR3 coding sequence is TGTGCCAGCAGCTTTTTTGGGGAGAGTGAAAAACTGTTTTTT. Protein: CASSFFGESEKLFF.

This clonotype was counted only a few times. This rearrangement joins TRBV29-1 to TRBJ2-1; D is ambiguous. Trimming cost V 4 bases and J 2 bases, with 9 bases left between them. There are 13 residues in the CDR3. The germline V gene has CDR1 SQVTM and CDR2 ANQGSEA. The CDR3 loop reads CSVARGTYNEQFF. CDR3 nucleotide sequence: TGCAGCGTTGCGAGAGGTACCTACAATGAGCAGTTCTTC.

The chain links TRBV2 to TRBJ2-5; D is possibly TRBD1 (6 bases). Germline CDR1 SNHLY, CDR2 FYNNEI. Deletions cut 2 bases from V and 1 base from J, with 8 bases between. The CDR3 sequence is 14 residues long. In DNA form, the CDR3 reads TGTGCCAGCAGTGAACACAGGGCCCAAGAGACCCAGTACTTC. Protein: CASSEHRAQETQYF.

This clonotype was observed a handful of times. V usage is TRBV12-3 or TRBV12-4 and J usage is TRBJ2-4, with D uncertain. The CDR3 is made up of 11 amino acids. Trimming cost V 6 bases and J 15 bases, with 15 bases left between them. Written as DNA, the CDR3 is TGTGCCAGCAGCCTAGGCGACCATGCGTACTTC. Its protein product is CASSLGDHAYF.